These 26 T cell receptor beta chains were all obtained from the same sample, sequenced in a study of post-analysis software for immune sequencing data. Study-wide results and caveats: Compared with controls, patients had more of 4 or 5 TRBV segments, including TRBV5-6, TRBV5-1 and TRBV20-1.

No antigen has been assigned to these receptors. cDNA libraries of TCR beta carried unique molecular identifiers. MiXCR was run by TCRdb on the PCR reads, yielding one entry per CDR3 protein. In the table there are about 200,000 distinct CDR3 sequences, about 30% of which are singletons. The specimen sequenced was blood. The receptors here all came from a girl under 18 with multiple sclerosis.

A few counts support this clonotype. The chain links TRBV6-1 to TRBJ1-5; 7 bases fit TRBD1. Per the germline V gene, CDR1 is MNHNS and CDR2 is SASEGT. This CDR3 is 15 amino acids long. V trimming: 5 bases; J trimming: 0 bases; junction bases outside the gene matches: 4. The CDR3 sequence is CASSRDSSSNQPQHF. CDR3 in DNA: TGTGCCAGCAGTAGGGACAGCTCTAGCAATCAGCCCCAGCATTTT.

The chain joins TRBV28 to TRBJ1-4; 11 positions agree with TRBD1. Germline CDR1 is MDHEN and CDR2 is SYDVKM. This CDR3 is 15 amino acids long. The junction had 10 bases not matched to a gene; V was cut back by 6 bases and J by 10 bases. The DNA of the CDR3 is TGTGCCAGCAGCGCAACCGGGACAGGGGGTTTAAAACTGTTTTTT. Translating gives CASSATGTGGLKLFF.

There are many counts of this clonotype. The chain carries TRBV5-1 and TRBJ2-5, with no clear D. Per the germline V gene, CDR1 is SGHRS and CDR2 is YFSETQ. This CDR3 contains 15 residues. With 1 base removed from V and 5 bases from J, the gap between germline ends came to 15 bases. CDR3 amino acids: CASSLLREGLETQYF. Written as DNA, the CDR3 is TGCGCCAGCAGCTTGTTAAGGGAAGGGCTGGAGACCCAGTACTTC.

The rearrangement joins TRBV7-9 to TRBJ2-5; D is possibly TRBD1 (6 bases). Trimming stripped 5 bases from V and 2 bases from J, with 15 bases between. The CDR3 consists of 15 residues. Germline V gene data show CDR1 as SEHNR and CDR2 as FQNEAQ (reference sequence). This CDR3 is CASSPGQPIQETQYF. For the CDR3, the DNA is TGTGCCAGCAGCCCCGGACAGCCGATTCAAGAGACCCAGTACTTC.

At least ten counts were recorded for this clonotype. J is TRBJ2-7 and V is TRBV4-2; TRBD2 matches at 14 bases. Germline CDR1 reads LGHNA; CDR2 reads YNFKEQ. Unmatched junction bases numbered 5, after V lost 5 bases and J lost 2 bases. This CDR3 spans 16 amino acids. As DNA, the CDR3 is TGTGCCAGCAGCTCTCTGGGACTAGCGGGAGCCTACGAGCAGTACTTC. This sequence encodes CASSSLGLAGAYEQYF.

This clonotype occurred many times. The J gene is TRBJ2-7, the V gene TRBV7-9, with TRBD1 as a possible D gene (6 bases). The germline V gene has CDR1 SEHNR and CDR2 FQNEAQ (reference sequence). The CDR3 runs 15 residues. V shed 4 bases and J shed 5 bases, with 18 bases lying between them. CDR3 loop: CASSYPGEGGNEQYF. CDR3 nucleotide sequence: TGTGCCAGCAGCTACCCCGGGGAAGGGGGTAACGAGCAGTACTTC.

The V and J genes are TRBV20-1 and TRBJ2-5; 12 bases align to TRBD2. Germline V gives CDR1 DFQATT, CDR2 SNEGSKA (reference sequence). The ends lost 0 bases at V and 2 bases at J; junction bases unmatched: 13. The CDR3 consists of 19 residues. CDR3 nucleotide sequence: TGCAGTGCTAGAGATCTCTTGGCCACTAGCGGGGGGCCACAAGAGACCCAGTACTTC. As protein: CSARDLLATSGGPQETQYF.

In regard to this clonotype: Compared with germline, one end of the junction differs, possibly owing to a read error. The chain is built from TRBV28 and TRBJ1-3; TRBD1 is a possible D gene (5 bases). The V gene's germline CDR1 is MDHEN and CDR2 SYDVKM. This CDR3 spans 16 amino acids. The CDR3 loop reads CASSAAGRHWGNAIYF. CDR3 nucleotides: TGTGCCAGCAGTGCCGCAGGGCGGCATTGGGGAAACGCCATATATTTT.

This clonotype was seen repeatedly, ten times or more. CDR3 bases: TGCGCCAGCAGACCCCCCAGCGCTAGCACAGATACGCAGTATTTT. This translates into CASRPPSASTDTQYF. The chain couples TRBV5-1 to TRBJ2-3; D not resolved. V was clipped by 5 bases and J by 0 bases, with 13 bases between them. Germline loops: CDR1 SGHRS, CDR2 YFSETQ. The CDR3 runs 15 residues.

In this sample, this clonotype turned up many times. Relative to the germline gene, one junction end is altered; a read error may explain this. This chain connects TRBV5-1 to TRBJ2-7; D may be TRBD1 (6 bases). Germline CDR1 and CDR2: SGHRS and YFSETQ. The CDR3 consists of 18 residues. CDR3 region: CANSLGVWFGGENYEQYF. CDR3 nucleotides: TGCGCCAACAGCTTGGGGGTGTGGTTTGGGGGCGAAAACTACGAGCAGTACTTC.

The J gene is TRBJ2-7, the V gene TRBV11-2; 8 bases match TRBD2. CDR1 is SGHAT and CDR2 is FQNNGV in the germline V gene. The CDR3 consists of 14 residues. The junction had 8 bases not matched to a gene; V was cut back by 6 bases and J by 4 bases. The CDR3 DNA is TGTGCCAGCAGACTCAGCGGGAGCGGGTACGAGCAGTACTTC. It is translated as CASRLSGSGYEQYF.

The rearrangement uses TRBV20-1 and TRBJ1-5; tentatively, D is TRBD1 (5 bases). This CDR3 region has 13 residues. CDR1 is DFQATT and CDR2 is SNEGSKA in the germline V gene (reference sequence). The V and J ends lost 3 bases and 4 bases respectively, with 10 bases between them. CDR3 sequence reads: CSASPPGNQPQHF. Here the CDR3 DNA reads TGCAGTGCTAGTCCCCCAGGGAATCAGCCCCAGCATTTT.

This clonotype was seen only a few times. V is TRBV19 and J is TRBJ1-5; a possible D gene is TRBD1 (5 bases). The germline V gene has CDR1 LNHDA and CDR2 SQIVND (reference sequence). V was pared by 1 base and J by 0 bases, with 10 bases between. The CDR3 contains 16 residues. CDR3 sequence reads: CASSIGRQYSNQPQHF. The CDR3 nucleotides read TGTGCCAGTAGTATAGGACGACAGTATAGCAATCAGCCCCAGCATTTT.

With regard to this clonotype: Its ends do not fully match the called genes, so a read error is possible. The V call is TRBV5-6, the J call TRBJ1-2, with D possibly matching TRBD1 (5 bases). The germline V gene encodes CDR1 SGHDT and CDR2 YYEEEE. The CDR3 runs 13 residues. In DNA, the CDR3 is TGTGCCAGCAGCCCGGACACCAACTATGACTACACCTTC. Translating gives CASSPDTNYDYTF.

Remarks on this clonotype: A read error may explain this, as a much larger clone is one base away. J is TRBJ2-1 and V is TRBV2; 7 nucleotides agree with TRBD1. The J call may not be correct, given that the DNA end is closer to TRBJ2-7. The CDR3 runs 16 residues. The germline V gene encodes CDR1 SNHLY and CDR2 FYNNEI. CDR3 residues: CASSPSGTAIYNEQYF. CDR3 nucleotide sequence: TGTGCCAGCAGCCCGTCCGGGACAGCGATCTACAATGAGCAGTACTTC.

This clonotype was recorded many times. V and J are TRBV20-1 and TRBJ2-3; TRBD2 matches at 13 bases. The V gene's germline CDR1 is DFQATT and CDR2 SNEGSKA (reference sequence). The CDR3 runs to 14 residues. J gave up 7 bases and V 2 bases, and 3 bases lay outside the gene matches. The CDR3 bases are TGCAGTGCTAGACCGGGACTAGCGGGGAATACGCAGTATTTT. Its protein is CSARPGLAGNTQYF.

Notes on this clonotype: A much larger clone differs from this one at a single base, so this may be a read error. The rearrangement links TRBV5-1 to TRBJ2-7; TRBD2 might be the D (5 bases). CDR1 and CDR2 (germline): SGHRS, YFSETQ. This CDR3 comprises 12 residues. Deletions cut 4 bases from V and 4 bases from J, with 9 bases between. The CDR3 loop is CASSAERYEQYF. The CDR3 nucleotides are TGCGCCAGCAGCGCCGAGCGGTACGAGCAGTACTTC.

This clonotype was detected only a few times. The V and J genes are TRBV5-5 and TRBJ1-4; D call uncertain. The CDR3 runs 14 residues. The germline CDR1 and CDR2 sequences are SGHKS and YYEKEE (reference sequence). V lost 3 bases and J lost 6, with 12 bases in between. The CDR3 is CASSWSRSDEKLFF. CDR3 DNA: TGTGCCAGCAGCTGGTCCCGTTCTGATGAAAAACTGTTTTTT.

The rearrangement uses TRBV10-3 and TRBJ2-7; 8 bases are a match to TRBD2. The germline V gene encodes CDR1 ENHRY and CDR2 SYGVKD. The CDR3 length is 15 residues. V lost 3 bases to trimming and J lost 4 bases; unmatched junction nucleotides: 8. The CDR3: CAISDPGLVKYEQYF. The CDR3 DNA sequence: TGTGCCATCAGTGACCCGGGACTAGTGAAGTACGAGCAGTACTTC.

Note on this clonotype: A read error is possible here, since a much larger clone lies one base away. The chain couples TRBV29-1 to TRBJ1-5; TRBD1 agrees at 7 bases. Germline CDR1 and CDR2: SQVTM and ANQGSEA. The CDR3 runs to 13 residues. The chain's CDR3 is CSARTGSNQLQHF. DNA of the CDR3: TGCAGCGCCAGGACAGGTAGCAATCAGCTCCAGCATTTT.

There are many counts of this clonotype. The V call is TRBV29-1, the J call TRBJ2-5, with D maybe TRBD2 (6 bases). Germline V gene sequence: CDR1 SQVTM, CDR2 ANQGSEA. V was pared by 0 bases and J by 1 base, with 15 bases between. This CDR3 is built from 16 residues. The CDR3 DNA is TGCAGCGTTGAAGATCCACGGAGGAGGGCCCAAGAGACCCAGTACTTC. Amino acid sequence: CSVEDPRRRAQETQYF.

This clonotype was counted only a few times. The V and J genes are TRBV4-1 and TRBJ2-5; TRBD2 might be the D (6 bases). Between the trimmed V and J ends, which lost 1 base and 8 bases, there was a span of 14 bases. The length of the CDR3 is 14 residues. Germline CDR1 and CDR2: MGHRA and YSYEKL. The CDR3: CASSQVGGQGTQYF. The CDR3 DNA reads TGCGCCAGCAGCCAAGTTGGAGGGCAGGGTACCCAGTACTTC.

This clonotype was picked up many times. V usage is TRBV5-6 and J usage is TRBJ2-5, with D tentatively TRBD2 (6 bases). V was pared by 4 bases and J by 5 bases, with 15 bases between. Germline CDR1 reads SGHDT; CDR2 reads YYEEEE. The CDR3 runs 14 residues. The CDR3 region has the DNA TGTGCCAGCAGCCCCGGAGGGATTGGGGAGACCCAGTACTTC. Its translation: CASSPGGIGETQYF.

With respect to this clonotype: This sequence may be a read error, since a much larger clone differs from it by one base. The CDR3 DNA is TGTGCCAGCAGCACAGGGACAGCTCAAGAGACCCAGTACTTC. This codes for CASSTGTAQETQYF. This chain joins TRBV7-8 and TRBJ2-5, with TRBD1 identical over 7 bases. Germline V lookup: CDR1 SGHVS, CDR2 FQNEAQ. The CDR3 extends over 14 amino acids. Trimming removed 5 bases from V and 2 bases from J; junction bases left unmatched: 5.

This clonotype was seen at least ten times. This rearrangement joins TRBV6-5 to TRBJ2-3, with 9 bases aligning to TRBD1. J lost 5 bases, V lost 6 bases, and 3 bases had no gene match. Germline V gene lookup returns CDR1 MNHEY and CDR2 SVGAGI. The CDR3 length is 13 residues. The CDR3 here is CASRQGAVDTQYF. CDR3 in DNA: TGTGCCAGCAGACAGGGGGCCGTAGATACGCAGTATTTT.

This clonotype was recorded a few times. One junction end does not reproduce the germline sequence, and a read error may be involved. The rearrangement joins TRBV6-5 to TRBJ1-1, with 8 bases aligning to TRBD1. The CDR3 is 16 residues long. The germline V gene encodes CDR1 MNHEY and CDR2 SVGAGI. The CDR3 here is CASNYAAGGGYTEAFF. In DNA form, the CDR3 reads TGTGCCAGCAATTACGCGGCAGGGGGCGGTTACACTGAAGCTTTCTTT.